The clone carrying this T cell receptor beta chain was counted many times. Its antigen is unknown. Since a much larger clone is just one base distant, this may be a read error. CDR3 size: 15 residues. In germline, CDR1 is LNHNV, CDR2 YYDKDF (reference sequence). The data originate from a study of Graves' ophthalmopathy and Graves' hyperthyroidism. Study findings and constraints: Blood repertoires reportedly contained most expanded thyroid clonotypes above 0.001 frequency. In separating ophthalmopathy from stable hyperthyroidism, a 13-signature model achieved 87.88% sensitivity and approximately 81% specificity. The model's ophthalmopathy progression predictions had approximately 65% sensitivity and 72% to 75% specificity.

Amplification of TCR beta CDR3 regions used RNA transcripts. The first round was an RT-PCR with HTBI primers, and the second round was a multiplex PCR. TCRdb processed the multiplex PCR reads anew with MiXCR; each CDR3 protein has one entry. The data hold more than 550,000 distinct CDR3 sequences, with over 40% observed a single time. Orbital computed tomography, together with clinical symptoms, serum thyroxine, TRAb and thyroid ultrasound, was used for diagnosis. Sample: peripheral blood. The TCR comes from an adult man with Graves' ophthalmopathy. J is TRBJ1-3 and V is TRBV15; D is unclear. CDR3 loop: CAASRDRVAGNTIYF. CDR3 bases: TGTGCCGCCAGCAGAGATCGTGTGGCTGGAAACACCATATATTTT. Full variable domain (missing parts from reference TRBV15 and TRBJ1-3): DAMVIQNPRYQVTQFGKPVTLSCSQTLNHNVMYWYQQKSSQAPKLLFHYYDKDFNNEADTPDNFQSRRPNTSFCFLDIRSPGLGDTAMYLCAASRDRVAGNTIYFGEGSWLTVV.